This T cell receptor (beta chain) is from a study of CD8+ T cells in alopecia areata. Study-level results: Lesional scalp, notably in alopecia totalis/universalis, had clonality above that of normal scalp.

Of note for this clone: Its target is unknown.

The CDR3 spans 14 residues. Per germline, CDR1 SNHLY and CDR2 FYNNEI. Trimming cost V 8 bases and J 0 bases, with 11 bases left between them. Reverse transcription of extracted RNA yielded cDNA, which provided the sequencing template. The protocol was immunoSEQ multiplex PCR, while the TCRdb copy is restricted to in-frame clones and leaves out a portion. The sample comprises hundreds of thousands of clones, around three fifths of which are singletons, and 0.45% rests with the top ten. Sequenced material: CD4+ T cells sorted from blood, taken at week 0. The V and J genes are TRBV2 and TRBJ2-4, with D possibly TRBD2 on 5 matching bases. The sequence derives from a human donor with alopecia areata. The CDR3 spells CASQSGIAKNIQYF. In DNA, the CDR3 is TGTGCCAGCCAGAGCGGAATAGCCAAAAACATTCAGTACTTC.